This is a list of T cell receptor beta chains from one sample in a study of blood T cells in healthy people across ages. One entry per CDR3 protein, called by TCRdb with MiXCR from the 5' RACE reads. The sample yields roughly 1 million distinct CDR3 sequences, 25% seen once. The same specimen was also included in a second study, on T cells of mothers and their children.

The source material was blood. These TCRs come from a girl between 2 and 10 years old in good health. Both conserved end residues are part of each CDR3. A D gene is named only where the DNA matches it firmly. Clone size is stated in some rows and not others, as once, few, many or a class when expanded.

CDR3nt	CDR3aa	abundance	v_gene	d_gene	j_gene
TGTGCCAGCATCGAATTTGCTGGAAACACCATATATTTT	CASIEFAGNTIYF	few	TRBV28	NA	TRBJ1-3
TGTGCCATCAGTGAGTTATCTAGCGGGGCCACAGATACGCAGTATTTT	CAISELSSGATDTQYF	few	TRBV10-3	TRBD2	TRBJ2-3
TGTGCCAGCAGCCCAAACAGCCTCTCGAACTCCTACGAGCAGTACTTC	CASSPNSLSNSYEQYF	NA	TRBV7-2	NA	TRBJ2-7
TGCAGCGTTGAAGGGGTCAGGGACTACCAAGAGACCCAGTACTTC	CSVEGVRDYQETQYF	NA	TRBV29-1	NA	TRBJ2-5
TGTGCCATCCGGGACAGGGGCACAGATACGCAGTATTTT	CAIRDRGTDTQYF	few	TRBV10-3	TRBD1	TRBJ2-3
TGTGCCAGCAGCGTAGACCAGAGCTCCTACAATGAGCAGTTCTTC	CASSVDQSSYNEQFF	NA	TRBV9	NA	TRBJ2-1
TGTGCCAGCAGCCGGGGCGAGACAGGGGGCAAAGGCTACACCTTC	CASSRGETGGKGYTF	few	TRBV12-3/TRBV12-4	TRBD1	TRBJ1-2
TGCGCCAGCAGCCAAGGATGGTCGACAGGGGGGACTGAAGCTTTCTTT	CASSQGWSTGGTEAFF	NA	TRBV4-1	TRBD1	TRBJ1-1
TGTGCCAGCAGCGCTTCGACAGGAGCCGAGCAGTACTTC	CASSASTGAEQYF	NA	TRBV5-4	NA	TRBJ2-7
TGTGCCAGCAGCCAAGTTCGTACATCTGGAGATACGCAGTATTTT	CASSQVRTSGDTQYF	once	TRBV14	NA	TRBJ2-3
TGCGCCAGCAGCCAAGCTGTATTACGGGGAAGTGAAAAACTGTTTTTT	CASSQAVLRGSEKLFF	few	TRBV4-1	NA	TRBJ1-4
TGTGCCAGCACCGATTCTCGGACCCACTACTTC	CASTDSRTHYF	NA	TRBV7-2	NA	TRBJ2-1
TGTGCCAGCGGGTCTAGGGGAGAGACCCAGTACTTC	CASGSRGETQYF	NA	TRBV6-5	NA	TRBJ2-5
TGCGCCAGCAGCTTGGATCCTAGCGGGAGGGCCCACGAGCAGTACTTC	CASSLDPSGRAHEQYF	NA	TRBV5-1	TRBD2	TRBJ2-7
TGCAGTGCTAGAGATACCGGCGAAAAACTGTTTTTT	CSARDTGEKLFF	NA	TRBV20-1	NA	TRBJ1-4
TGTGCCAGCAGTTTTAAGGGTTCACCCCTCCACTTT	CASSFKGSPLHF	NA	TRBV12-3/TRBV12-4	NA	TRBJ1-6
TGCAGCGTCTATGGACAGGGGGAAGCTTTCTTT	CSVYGQGEAFF	few	TRBV29-1	TRBD1	TRBJ1-1